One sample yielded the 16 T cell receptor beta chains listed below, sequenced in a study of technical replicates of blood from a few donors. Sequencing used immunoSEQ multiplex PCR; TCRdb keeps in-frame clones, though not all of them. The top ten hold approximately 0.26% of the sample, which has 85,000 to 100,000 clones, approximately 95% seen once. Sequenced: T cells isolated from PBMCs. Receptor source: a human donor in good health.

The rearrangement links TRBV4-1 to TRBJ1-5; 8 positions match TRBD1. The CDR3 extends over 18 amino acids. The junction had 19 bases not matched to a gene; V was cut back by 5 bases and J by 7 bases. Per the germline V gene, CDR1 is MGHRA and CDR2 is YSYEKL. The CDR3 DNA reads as TGCGCCAGCAGCGAACCCTACCCCAGGGGGCGCGAGGAGCAGCCCCAGCATTTT. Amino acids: CASSEPYPRGREEQPQHF.

As DNA, the CDR3 is TGTGCCAGCAGCTTTACGCCGGGCGGGTACAATGAGCAGTTCTTC. Protein: CASSFTPGGYNEQFF. V gene TRBV7-2 combines with J gene TRBJ2-1; D is perhaps TRBD2 (5 bases). The CDR3 runs to 15 residues. The V end lost 3 bases, the J end lost 4 bases, and 13 bases lay between the germline ends. From germline, CDR1 is SGHTA and CDR2 FQGNSA.

The chain's CDR3 is CASSMDTRTEAFF. The CDR3, as DNA: TGTGCCAGTAGTATGGATACGAGGACTGAAGCTTTCTTT. V is TRBV19 and J is TRBJ1-1; D gene ambiguous. Deletions cut 3 bases from V and 5 bases from J, with 10 bases between. This CDR3 is built from 13 residues. Per the germline V gene, CDR1 is LNHDA and CDR2 is SQIVND (reference sequence).

Here the CDR3 reads CASTGGVAHNYGYTF. The CDR3 DNA sequence: TGTGCCAGCACCGGGGGGGTGGCACATAACTATGGCTACACCTTC. This rearrangement joins TRBV6-1 to TRBJ1-2; D may be TRBD1 (5 bases). CDR1 is MNHNS and CDR2 is SASEGT in the germline V gene. Trimming left V 7 bases short and J 1 base short, with 16 bases between. The CDR3 has 15 residues.

DNA of the CDR3: TGTGCCAGCAGCTTGTCAGGGGCCCTAAGGAACACTGAAGCTTTCTTT. Amino acids: CASSLSGALRNTEAFF. The chain carries TRBV5-4 and TRBJ1-1, with D perhaps TRBD1 (6 bases). V gave up 1 base and J gave up 1 base, with 14 bases separating them. Per the germline V gene, CDR1 is SGHNT and CDR2 is YYREEE (reference sequence). The CDR3 is 16 amino acids.

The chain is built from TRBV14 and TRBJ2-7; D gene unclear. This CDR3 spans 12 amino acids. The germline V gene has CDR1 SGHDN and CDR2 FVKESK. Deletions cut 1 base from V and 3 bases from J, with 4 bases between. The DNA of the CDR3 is TGTGCCAGCAGCCAAGTAAACTACGAGCAGTACTTC. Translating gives CASSQVNYEQYF. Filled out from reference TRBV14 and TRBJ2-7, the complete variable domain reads EAGVTQFPSHSVIEKGQTVTLRCDPISGHDNLYWYRRVMGKEIKFLLHFVKESKQDESGMPNNRFLAERTGGTYSTLKVQPAELEDSGVYFCASSQVNYEQYFGPGTRLTVT.

The CDR3 region is CASSPNSFLPFSGNTIYF. CDR3 coding DNA: TGTGCCAGCAGCCCAAACTCGTTTTTACCCTTTTCTGGAAACACCATATATTTT. The V call is TRBV11-2, the J call TRBJ1-3; D gene uncertain. In germline, CDR1 is SGHAT, CDR2 FQNNGV. V was clipped by 5 bases and J by 1 base, with 21 bases between them. CDR3 length: 18 residues.

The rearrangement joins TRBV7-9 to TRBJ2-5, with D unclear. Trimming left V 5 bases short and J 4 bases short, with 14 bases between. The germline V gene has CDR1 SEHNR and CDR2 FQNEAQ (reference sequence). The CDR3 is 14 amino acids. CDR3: CASSSAQIRETQYF. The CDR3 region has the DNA TGTGCCAGCAGCAGCGCCCAAATCAGAGAGACCCAGTACTTC.

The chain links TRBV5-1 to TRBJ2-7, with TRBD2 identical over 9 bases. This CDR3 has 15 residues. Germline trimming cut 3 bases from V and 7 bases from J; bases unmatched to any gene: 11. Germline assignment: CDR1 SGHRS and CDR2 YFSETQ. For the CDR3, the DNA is TGCGCCAGCAGCTCCGGGAATAGCGGGGGACCGGAGCAGTACTTC. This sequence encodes CASSSGNSGGPEQYF.

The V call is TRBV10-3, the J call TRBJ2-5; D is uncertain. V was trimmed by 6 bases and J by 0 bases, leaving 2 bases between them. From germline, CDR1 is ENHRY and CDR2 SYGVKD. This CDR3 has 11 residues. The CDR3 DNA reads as TGTGCCATCAGCAACCAAGAGACCCAGTACTTC. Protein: CAISNQETQYF.

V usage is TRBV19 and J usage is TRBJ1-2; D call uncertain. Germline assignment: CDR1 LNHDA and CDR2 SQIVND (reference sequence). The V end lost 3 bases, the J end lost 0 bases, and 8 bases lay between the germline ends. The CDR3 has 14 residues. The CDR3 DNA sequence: TGTGCCAGTAGTATCCCGTTAGCTAACTATGGCTACACCTTC. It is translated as CASSIPLANYGYTF. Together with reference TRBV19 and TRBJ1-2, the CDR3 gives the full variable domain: DGGITQSPKYLFRKEGQNVTLSCEQNLNHDAMYWYRQDPGQGLRLIYYSQIVNDFQKGDIAEGYSVSREKKESFPLTVTSAQKNPTAFYLCASSIPLANYGYTFGSGTRLTVV.

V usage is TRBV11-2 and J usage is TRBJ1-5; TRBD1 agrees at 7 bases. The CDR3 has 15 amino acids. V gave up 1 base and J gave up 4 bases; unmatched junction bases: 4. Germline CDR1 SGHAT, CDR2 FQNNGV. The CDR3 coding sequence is TGTGCCAGCAGCTTAGTAGGGACAGCAAATCAGCCCCAGCATTTT. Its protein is CASSLVGTANQPQHF.

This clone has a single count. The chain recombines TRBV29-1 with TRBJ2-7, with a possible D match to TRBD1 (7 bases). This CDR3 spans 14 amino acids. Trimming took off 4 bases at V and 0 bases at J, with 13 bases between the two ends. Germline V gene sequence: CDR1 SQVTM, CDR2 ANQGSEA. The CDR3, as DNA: TGCAGCGTTGGGAGGGACAGAACCTCCTACGAGCAGTACTTC. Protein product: CSVGRDRTSYEQYF.

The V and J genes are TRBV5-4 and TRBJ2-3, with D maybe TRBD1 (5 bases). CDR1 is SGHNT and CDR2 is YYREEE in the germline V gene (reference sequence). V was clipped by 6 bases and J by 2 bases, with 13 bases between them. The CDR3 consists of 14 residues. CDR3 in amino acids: CASTPDRYTDTQYF. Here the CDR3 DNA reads TGTGCCAGCACCCCCGACAGATACACAGATACGCAGTATTTT.

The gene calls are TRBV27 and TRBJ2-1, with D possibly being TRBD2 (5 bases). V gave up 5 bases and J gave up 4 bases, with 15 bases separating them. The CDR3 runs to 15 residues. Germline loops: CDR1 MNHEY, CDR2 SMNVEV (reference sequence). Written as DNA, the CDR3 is TGTGCCAGCAGTCCTTTCGCGGGCCGTTACAATGAGCAGTTCTTC. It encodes CASSPFAGRYNEQFF.

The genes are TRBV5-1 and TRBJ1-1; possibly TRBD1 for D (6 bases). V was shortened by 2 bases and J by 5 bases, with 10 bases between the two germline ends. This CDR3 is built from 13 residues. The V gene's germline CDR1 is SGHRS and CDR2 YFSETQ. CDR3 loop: CASSFRGATEAFF. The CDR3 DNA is TGCGCCAGCAGCTTTCGGGGGGCGACTGAAGCTTTCTTT.